The rows below give T cell receptor beta chains drawn from one sample of a study of CD4 T cells in relation to SARS-CoV-2 and coronaviruses. Produced via immunoSEQ multiplex PCR; TCRdb's table is partial and in-frame only. The sample carries 35,000 to 45,000 clones, 75% to 90% recorded once. These TCRs' antigens remain unknown. Sequenced material: naive CD4+ T cells from PBMCs, cultured in vitro. Every receptor here comes from an adult with COVID-19. Both conserved end residues are part of each CDR3. A D gene is named only where the DNA matches it firmly. Some rows mark clone size as missing; the rest say once, few, many or name a class of expanded clone.

J gene: TRBJ1-2
CDR3 length: 14
D gene: -
V gene: TRBV10-3
clone size: -
CDR3 DNA: TGTGCCATCAGTGAGGTCTCCGCTAACTATGGCTACACCTTC
CDR3 protein: CAISEVSANYGYTF

J gene: TRBJ1-1
CDR3 length: 13
D gene: -
V gene: TRBV18
clone size: once
CDR3 DNA: TGTGCCAGCTCCCCAGCCCGAGGCGGTGAAGCTTTCTTT
CDR3 protein: CASSPARGGEAFF

J gene: TRBJ2-2
CDR3 length: 11
D gene: -
V gene: TRBV30
clone size: -
CDR3 DNA: TGTGCCTGGAGTTTCACCGGGGAGCTGTTTTTT
CDR3 protein: CAWSFTGELFF

J gene: TRBJ2-3
CDR3 length: 16
D gene: -
V gene: TRBV2
clone size: -
CDR3 DNA: TGTGCCAGCAGTGAACCGTTGGACACCGACACAGATACGCAGTATTTT
CDR3 protein: CASSEPLDTDTDTQYF

J gene: TRBJ1-2
CDR3 length: 15
D gene: -
V gene: TRBV5-6
clone size: -
CDR3 DNA: TGTGCCAGCAGCTCACTACCGGGGGGTAACTATGGCTACACCTTC
CDR3 protein: CASSSLPGGNYGYTF

J gene: TRBJ2-7
CDR3 length: 14
D gene: TRBD1
V gene: TRBV28
clone size: -
CDR3 DNA: TGTGCCAGCAGTTTCCAGGGGGTGACCTACGAGCAGTACTTC
CDR3 protein: CASSFQGVTYEQYF

J gene: TRBJ2-1
CDR3 length: 15
D gene: -
V gene: TRBV4-1
clone size: -
CDR3 DNA: TGCGCCAGCAGCCAACAGGGGAGCTCCTACAATGAGCAGTTCTTC
CDR3 protein: CASSQQGSSYNEQFF

J gene: TRBJ1-6
CDR3 length: 12
D gene: -
V gene: TRBV7-9
clone size: -
CDR3 DNA: TGTGCCAGCAGGCGAAATAGTTCACCCCTCCACTTT
CDR3 protein: CASRRNSSPLHF

J gene: TRBJ2-7
CDR3 length: 15
D gene: TRBD1
V gene: TRBV7-8
clone size: -
CDR3 DNA: TGTGCCAGCAGCTTAGTTGGACAGGGGGCTAGGGAGCAGTACTTC
CDR3 protein: CASSLVGQGAREQYF

J gene: TRBJ1-3
CDR3 length: 15
D gene: -
V gene: TRBV6-5
clone size: -
CDR3 DNA: TGTGCCAGCCGAGGCTTACCGAGCTCTGGAAACACCATATATTTT
CDR3 protein: CASRGLPSSGNTIYF

J gene: TRBJ2-7
CDR3 length: 14
D gene: TRBD1
V gene: TRBV29-1
clone size: few
CDR3 DNA: TGCAGCGTTGATACCGGGACAGGGACGGGCGAGCAGTACTTC
CDR3 protein: CSVDTGTGTGEQYF

J gene: TRBJ2-7
CDR3 length: 16
D gene: TRBD1
V gene: TRBV7-2
clone size: -
CDR3 DNA: TGTGCCAGCAGCTTAGCGCCGGACAGGGGCTCCTACGAGCAGTACTTC
CDR3 protein: CASSLAPDRGSYEQYF

J gene: TRBJ2-3
CDR3 length: 14
D gene: -
V gene: TRBV28
clone size: -
CDR3 DNA: TGTGCCAGCAGTCCCTGGCAGTACACAGATACGCAGTATTTT
CDR3 protein: CASSPWQYTDTQYF

J gene: TRBJ2-7
CDR3 length: 15
D gene: -
V gene: TRBV20-1
clone size: -
CDR3 DNA: TGCAGTGCTAGTAAGTCGGTGACAGCCTCCTACGAGCAGTACTTC
CDR3 protein: CSASKSVTASYEQYF

J gene: TRBJ1-1
CDR3 length: 14
D gene: TRBD1
V gene: TRBV7-9
clone size: -
CDR3 DNA: TGTGCCAGCAGCTTACGACAGGGGGCCGACGAAGCTTTCTTT
CDR3 protein: CASSLRQGADEAFF

J gene: TRBJ1-3
CDR3 length: 17
D gene: -
V gene: TRBV3-1/TRBV3-2
clone size: once
CDR3 DNA: TGTGCCAGCAGCCAACCCTTGACAGGACCCTCTGGAAACACCATATATTTT
CDR3 protein: CASSQPLTGPSGNTIYF

J gene: TRBJ2-3
CDR3 length: 14
D gene: -
V gene: TRBV27
clone size: -
CDR3 DNA: TGTGCCAGCAGTTTATCGGGGGGCGGAGATACGCAGTATTTT
CDR3 protein: CASSLSGGGDTQYF

J gene: TRBJ2-7
CDR3 length: 14
D gene: -
V gene: TRBV7-9
clone size: -
CDR3 DNA: TGTGCCAGCAGCCCTAGGGACTCCTACTACGAGCAGTACTTC
CDR3 protein: CASSPRDSYYEQYF

J gene: TRBJ1-1
CDR3 length: 14
D gene: -
V gene: TRBV27
clone size: -
CDR3 DNA: TGTGCCAGCAGTTTATGGGCAGCGGGTCAGAGAGCTTTCTTT
CDR3 protein: CASSLWAAGQRAFF

J gene: TRBJ2-3
CDR3 length: 17
D gene: TRBD1
V gene: TRBV7-9
clone size: -
CDR3 DNA: TGTGCCAGCAGTCCAGCTCCGGGACAGGGTGGCACAGATACGCAGTATTTT
CDR3 protein: CASSPAPGQGGTDTQYF

J gene: TRBJ1-2
CDR3 length: 11
D gene: -
V gene: TRBV21-1
clone size: -
CDR3 DNA: TGTGCCAGCAGCGGGACGTATGGCTACACCTTC
CDR3 protein: CASSGTYGYTF

J gene: TRBJ1-1
CDR3 length: 15
D gene: -
V gene: TRBV2
clone size: -
CDR3 DNA: TGTGCCAGCAGACCCGGTCGGGGAATGAACACTGAAGCTTTCTTT
CDR3 protein: CASRPGRGMNTEAFF

J gene: TRBJ1-2
CDR3 length: 13
D gene: -
V gene: TRBV12-3/TRBV12-4
clone size: -
CDR3 DNA: TGTGCCAGCAGTTTTCCGAGAGGTTATGGCTACACCTTC
CDR3 protein: CASSFPRGYGYTF

J gene: TRBJ2-7
CDR3 length: 15
D gene: -
V gene: TRBV28
clone size: -
CDR3 DNA: TGTGCCAGCGTCCCAGGGGACACCCGGGCCTACGAGCAGTACTTC
CDR3 protein: CASVPGDTRAYEQYF

J gene: TRBJ2-3
CDR3 length: 17
D gene: TRBD2
V gene: TRBV5-5
clone size: -
CDR3 DNA: TGTGCCAGCAGCCCGGAACGACTAGCGGGAGACACAGATACGCAGTATTTT
CDR3 protein: CASSPERLAGDTDTQYF

J gene: TRBJ2-7
CDR3 length: 17
D gene: TRBD2
V gene: TRBV6-2/TRBV6-3
clone size: -
CDR3 DNA: TGTGCCAGCAGTTACGGACTAGCGGGAGATTCTTCCTACGAGCAGTACTTC
CDR3 protein: CASSYGLAGDSSYEQYF

J gene: TRBJ1-5
CDR3 length: 14
D gene: -
V gene: TRBV2
clone size: few
CDR3 DNA: TGTGCCAGCAGTGAAGTTACAGGCAATCAGCCCCAGCATTTT
CDR3 protein: CASSEVTGNQPQHF

J gene: TRBJ2-2
CDR3 length: 15
D gene: TRBD2
V gene: TRBV7-6
clone size: -
CDR3 DNA: TGTGCCATACAACTAGCGGGGGCCCGGACCGGGGAGCTGTTTTTT
CDR3 protein: CAIQLAGARTGELFF

J gene: TRBJ1-5
CDR3 length: 15
D gene: -
V gene: TRBV24-1
clone size: -
CDR3 DNA: TGTGCCACCAGTGAATCTCGACGGGACAATCAGCCCCAGCATTTT
CDR3 protein: CATSESRRDNQPQHF

J gene: TRBJ2-1
CDR3 length: 14
D gene: -
V gene: TRBV7-2
clone size: -
CDR3 DNA: TGTGCCAGCAGCCTTGCCCCCACCGGGGCTGAGCAGTTCTTC
CDR3 protein: CASSLAPTGAEQFF

J gene: TRBJ2-4
CDR3 length: 13
D gene: TRBD1
V gene: TRBV7-9
clone size: -
CDR3 DNA: TGTGCCAGCAGCTTAGGGGACAGAGACATTCAGTACTTC
CDR3 protein: CASSLGDRDIQYF

J gene: TRBJ1-5
CDR3 length: 16
D gene: TRBD1
V gene: TRBV10-3
clone size: few
CDR3 DNA: TGTGCCATCAGTGATTCGGAGGGGGCCGGCAATCAGCCCCAGCATTTT
CDR3 protein: CAISDSEGAGNQPQHF

J gene: TRBJ1-2
CDR3 length: 14
D gene: TRBD1
V gene: TRBV5-5
clone size: -
CDR3 DNA: TGTGCCAGCAGCTTGGGGGACAGGGCTCGCGGCTACACCTTC
CDR3 protein: CASSLGDRARGYTF

J gene: TRBJ2-7
CDR3 length: 14
D gene: TRBD2
V gene: TRBV18
clone size: -
CDR3 DNA: TGTGCCAGCTCACCGGGACTAGCTTTATACGAGCAGTACTTC
CDR3 protein: CASSPGLALYEQYF

J gene: TRBJ2-3
CDR3 length: 14
D gene: -
V gene: TRBV10-3
clone size: -
CDR3 DNA: TGTGCCATCAGTGAGATGTCAGCGGAAGATACGCAGTATTTT
CDR3 protein: CAISEMSAEDTQYF

J gene: TRBJ2-7
CDR3 length: 14
D gene: -
V gene: TRBV4-1
clone size: -
CDR3 DNA: TGCGCCAGCAGCCAAGCGGCCGTTACCTACGAGCAGTACTTC
CDR3 protein: CASSQAAVTYEQYF

J gene: TRBJ1-1
CDR3 length: 14
D gene: -
V gene: TRBV6-6
clone size: -
CDR3 DNA: TGTGCCAGCAGGTCCGACAGTATGAACACTGAAGCTTTCTTT
CDR3 protein: CASRSDSMNTEAFF

J gene: TRBJ2-3
CDR3 length: 16
D gene: TRBD2
V gene: TRBV30
clone size: -
CDR3 DNA: TGTGCCTGGAAGCCGAGACTAGCGGGAGTTCATGATACGCAGTATTTT
CDR3 protein: CAWKPRLAGVHDTQYF

J gene: TRBJ2-5
CDR3 length: 13
D gene: -
V gene: TRBV29-1
clone size: -
CDR3 DNA: TGCAGCGGTAAAAGGTTAGGTGGAGAGACCCAGTACTTC
CDR3 protein: CSGKRLGGETQYF

J gene: TRBJ2-1
CDR3 length: 17
D gene: TRBD2
V gene: TRBV7-9
clone size: -
CDR3 DNA: TGTGCCAGCAGCCCCATCCCGGGACTAGCGGCGGGGAATGAGCAGTTCTTC
CDR3 protein: CASSPIPGLAAGNEQFF

J gene: TRBJ2-1
CDR3 length: 13
D gene: -
V gene: TRBV7-9
clone size: -
CDR3 DNA: TGTGCCAGCAGCTTAGCGGGAAGGGATGAGCAGTTCTTC
CDR3 protein: CASSLAGRDEQFF

J gene: TRBJ2-5
CDR3 length: 16
D gene: -
V gene: TRBV2
clone size: once
CDR3 DNA: TGTGCCAGCAGCGCCCCCGGCAGGGGCCCAACGGAGACCCAGTACTTC
CDR3 protein: CASSAPGRGPTETQYF

J gene: TRBJ2-7
CDR3 length: 14
D gene: TRBD2
V gene: TRBV6-5
clone size: -
CDR3 DNA: TGTGCCAGCAGCCTAGCGGGAGGGCCCCACGAGCAGTACTTC
CDR3 protein: CASSLAGGPHEQYF

J gene: TRBJ2-1
CDR3 length: 13
D gene: -
V gene: TRBV2
clone size: -
CDR3 DNA: TGTGCCAGCAGCAGCGAGGGCGGCAATGAGCAGTTCTTC
CDR3 protein: CASSSEGGNEQFF

J gene: TRBJ1-2
CDR3 length: 15
D gene: -
V gene: TRBV3-1/TRBV3-2
clone size: -
CDR3 DNA: TGTGCCAGCAGCCCATCCAGGGTGGCGGACTATGGCTACACCTTC
CDR3 protein: CASSPSRVADYGYTF

J gene: TRBJ1-2
CDR3 length: 12
D gene: -
V gene: TRBV11-2
clone size: once
CDR3 DNA: TGTGCCAGCAGCGAAAACGTGGATGGCTACACCTTC
CDR3 protein: CASSENVDGYTF

J gene: TRBJ2-2
CDR3 length: 15
D gene: TRBD1
V gene: TRBV6-5
clone size: -
CDR3 DNA: TGTGCCAGCAGAGGGACAGGTCGGAACACCGGGGAGCTGTTTTTT
CDR3 protein: CASRGTGRNTGELFF

J gene: TRBJ2-1
CDR3 length: 15
D gene: -
V gene: TRBV18
clone size: -
CDR3 DNA: TGTGCCAGCTCAGTACATGTCACTCTCGACAATGAGCAGTTCTTC
CDR3 protein: CASSVHVTLDNEQFF

J gene: TRBJ2-1
CDR3 length: 14
D gene: TRBD2
V gene: TRBV6-1
clone size: -
CDR3 DNA: TGTGCCAGCAGTGTAGCGGGATCCTACAATGAGCAGTTCTTC
CDR3 protein: CASSVAGSYNEQFF

J gene: TRBJ2-1
CDR3 length: 14
D gene: TRBD1
V gene: TRBV6-6
clone size: -
CDR3 DNA: TGTGCCAGCAGTACCCGGGACAGGGGGAATGAGCAGTTCTTC
CDR3 protein: CASSTRDRGNEQFF

J gene: TRBJ2-3
CDR3 length: 14
D gene: -
V gene: TRBV7-9
clone size: -
CDR3 DNA: TGTGCCAGCAGCTCTAAGCTATTCACAGATACGCAGTATTTT
CDR3 protein: CASSSKLFTDTQYF